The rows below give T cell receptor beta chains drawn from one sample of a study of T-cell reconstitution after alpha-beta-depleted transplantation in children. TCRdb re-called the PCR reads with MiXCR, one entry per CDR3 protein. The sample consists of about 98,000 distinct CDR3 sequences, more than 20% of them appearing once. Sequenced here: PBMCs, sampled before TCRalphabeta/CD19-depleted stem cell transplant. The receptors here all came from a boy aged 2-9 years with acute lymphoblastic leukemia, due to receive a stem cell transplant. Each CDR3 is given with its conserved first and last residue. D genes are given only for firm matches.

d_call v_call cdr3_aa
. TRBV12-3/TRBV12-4 CASSVGAGELFF
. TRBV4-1 CASSQPGREGYGYTF
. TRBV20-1 CSAPVRAGQPQHF
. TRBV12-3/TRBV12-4 CASSFRQGMNTEAFF
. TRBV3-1 CASSRPGTYEQYF
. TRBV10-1 CASSPGLGAYEQYF
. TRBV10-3 CAISSGQNYPGELFF
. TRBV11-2 CASSLDGSYNEQFF
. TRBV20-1 CSVGVPGTNTEAFF
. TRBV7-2 CASSRWGATEAFF
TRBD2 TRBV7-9 CASSRTSGGANF
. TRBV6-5 CASSYTWPSTEAFF
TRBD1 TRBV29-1 CSVKDRYEQYF
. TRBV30 CAWKRSSNAYEQYF
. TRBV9 CASSVEVDQEQFF
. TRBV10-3 CAISEQSSRITSDTQYF
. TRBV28 CASSLVVEAGELFF
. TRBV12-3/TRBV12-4 CASSLDTKAGNTIYF
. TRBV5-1 CASSPEQYYGYTF
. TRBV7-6 CASKREGETQYF
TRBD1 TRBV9 CASSPRTGGLQGYTF
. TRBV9 CASSPPRTGELFF